In its sample, the clone carrying this TCR beta chain was seen many times. The data stem from a study of spatial heterogeneity in lung cancer. Across the whole study: Donation came from around 72 patients with untreated early-stage non-small cell lung cancer.

J lost 2 bases, V lost 5 bases, and 8 bases had no gene match. Germline loops: CDR1 SGHTA, CDR2 FQGTGA. The CDR3 length is 15 residues. TCRdb re-called the 5' RACE reads through MiXCR, storing one row per CDR3 protein. The data show roughly 70,000 distinct CDR3 sequences, 8% to 9% seen once. Specified time point: blood at routine non-recurrence follow-up after resection. This TCR derives from a female donor with early-stage non-small cell lung cancer. The chain links TRBV7-3 to TRBJ2-5; 7 nucleotides align to TRBD2. The specimen was PBMCs, collected at follow-up. In DNA, the CDR3 is TGTGCCAGCAGCCCCGGGGGAGCGGGACAAGAGACCCAGTACTTC. Translation: CASSPGGAGQETQYF.